Below are 23 T cell receptor beta chains sequenced from a single sample in a study of shared clonotypes between healthy human individuals. Generated by immunoSEQ multiplex PCR, the TCRdb table keeps only in-frame clones and is missing some. The sample holds a few million clones; approximately 94% are singletons and the top ten take around 0.15%. Material for sequencing was naive CD4+ T cells sorted from blood. The subset is: CD45RA+ positively selected. These receptors were collected from a young man in good health.

The CDR3 region has the DNA TGTGCCAGCAGCAAGGACGGTGGCTACGAGCAGTACTTC. Its protein is CASSKDGGYEQYF. This rearrangement joins TRBV6-6 to TRBJ2-7; the D is unclear. CDR3 length equals 13 residues. CDR1 is MNHNY, CDR2 SVGAGI, per germline (reference sequence). With 6 bases removed from V and 3 bases from J, the gap between germline ends came to 12 bases.

The chain links TRBV5-5 to TRBJ1-6; a possible D gene is TRBD1 (5 bases). V gave up 0 bases and J gave up 5 bases, with 9 bases separating them. From germline, CDR1 is SGHKS and CDR2 YYEKEE (reference sequence). The CDR3 loop spans 15 amino acids. CDR3 nucleotide sequence: TGTGCCAGCAGCTTGGTGCGGGGGAATAATTCACCCCTCCACTTT. It yields the protein CASSLVRGNNSPLHF.

The gene calls are TRBV5-1 and TRBJ2-7, with 7 positions matching TRBD1. The CDR3 runs to 16 residues. V lost 4 bases, J lost 4 bases, and 14 bases stayed unmatched. Germline CDR1 and CDR2: SGHRS and YFSETQ. The CDR3 DNA follows: TGCGCCAGCAGCCTGCGGCGCGAAGGGGGCACGTACGAGCAGTACTTC. Its protein product is CASSLRREGGTYEQYF. The whole variable domain, remainder taken from reference TRBV5-1 and TRBJ2-7, is KAGVTQTPRYLIKTRGQQVTLSCSPISGHRSVSWYQQTPGQGLQFLFEYFSETQRNKGNFPGRFSGRQFSNSRSEMNVSTLELGDSALYLCASSLRREGGTYEQYFGPGTRLTVT.

This chain uses TRBV6-5 with TRBJ2-2, with D uncertain. Trimming pared 0 bases from V and 0 bases from J, leaving 8 bases between. CDR3 length: 16 amino acids. Per germline, CDR1 MNHEY and CDR2 SVGAGI. CDR3 amino acids: CASSYSTASNTGELFF. DNA of the CDR3: TGTGCCAGCAGTTACTCAACGGCTTCGAACACCGGGGAGCTGTTTTTT.

The chain employs TRBV19 and TRBJ2-2, with no clear D. V was cut by 5 bases and J by 9 bases, with 10 bases left in between. The CDR3 has 12 amino acids. Germline CDR1 reads LNHDA; CDR2 reads SQIVND (reference sequence). CDR3 nucleotides: TGTGCCAGTAGTCCCCCTCTCCGGGAGCTGTTTTTT. It specifies CASSPPLRELFF.

This clone has a handful of counts. The sample carries other DNA sequences with the same CDR3. The gene calls are TRBV7-9 and TRBJ2-7, with 7 bases fitting TRBD1. Germline CDR1 SEHNR, CDR2 FQNEAQ (reference sequence). With 1 base clipped from V and 2 bases from J, the junction kept 2 bases outside the gene matches. The CDR3 runs 14 residues. The CDR3: CASSLGTGPYEQYF. The CDR3 DNA reads TGTGCCAGCAGCTTAGGGACAGGCCCCTACGAGCAGTACTTC.

The V and J genes are TRBV9 and TRBJ2-5, with 9 bases matching TRBD1. The CDR3 contains 13 residues. V was clipped by 7 bases and J by 9 bases; unmatched bases: 10. Germline values: CDR1 SGDLS, CDR2 YYNGEE. CDR3 in DNA: TGTGCCAGCGGTGGGACAGGGCAGGGGGCCCAGTACTTC. Its protein product is CASGGTGQGAQYF.

With regard to this clone: Other DNA sequences in the same sample also yield this CDR3. The chain couples TRBV5-1 to TRBJ2-7; the match to TRBD1 covers 9 bases. In germline, CDR1 is SGHRS, CDR2 YFSETQ. The CDR3 has 14 amino acids. Trimming cost V 3 bases and J 5 bases; bases outside gene matches: 6. As DNA, the CDR3 is TGCGCCAGCAGCTCGGGACAGGGAGTGGACGAGCAGTACTTC. It is translated as CASSSGQGVDEQYF.

The chain employs TRBV5-1 and TRBJ2-5; TRBD2 matches 11 bases. Germline values: CDR1 SGHRS, CDR2 YFSETQ. J gave up 4 bases and V 4 bases, and 27 bases lay outside the gene matches. This CDR3 comprises 22 residues. CDR3 coding DNA: TGCGCCAGCAGCCTTTTTGAGGGACAGAGCCGCCGACTAGCGGGGAATAGAGAGACCCAGTACTTC. Translating gives CASSLFEGQSRRLAGNRETQYF.

J is TRBJ2-2 and V is TRBV30; the D gene is possibly TRBD1 (5 bases). Trimming pared 1 base from V and 6 bases from J, leaving 12 bases between. The CDR3 is 14 amino acids. Germline CDR1 is GTSNPN and CDR2 is SVGIG (reference sequence). Here the CDR3 reads CAWSALRGAGELFF. In DNA form, the CDR3 reads TGTGCCTGGAGTGCTCTTAGGGGTGCCGGGGAGCTGTTTTTT.

The chain recombines TRBV27 with TRBJ2-5, with 14 bases aligning to TRBD2. Germline trimming cut 4 bases from V and 2 bases from J; bases unmatched to any gene: 0. The CDR3 totals 15 residues. Germline-derived CDR1 and CDR2 are MNHEY and SMNVEV (reference sequence). CDR3 residues: CASSWTSGGQETQYF. The CDR3 DNA is TGTGCCAGCAGTTGGACTAGCGGGGGGCAAGAGACCCAGTACTTC.

The gene calls are TRBV2 and TRBJ1-1; D gene uncertain. V was shortened by 11 bases and J by 4 bases, with 8 bases between the two germline ends. The CDR3 runs 10 residues. In germline, CDR1 is SNHLY, CDR2 FYNNEI. In nucleotides, the CDR3 is TGTGCCGAAACAGCCACTGAAGCTTTCTTT. This gives the protein CAETATEAFF.

As concerns this clone: One end of the junction is discordant with germline, which a read error may explain. The V call is TRBV10-3, the J call TRBJ1-5, with 10 bases aligning to TRBD1. This CDR3 spans 15 amino acids. Looked up from germline, CDR1 is ENHRY and CDR2 is SYGVKD. The CDR3 DNA reads as TGTGCCATCAGTGAGTGGGACAGGGGCAACCAGCCCCAGCATTTT. Protein: CAISEWDRGNQPQHF.

The chain recombines TRBV20-1 with TRBJ2-3; no clear D. Germline assignment: CDR1 DFQATT and CDR2 SNEGSKA (reference sequence). The CDR3 consists of 11 residues. Trimming took off 6 bases at V and 5 bases at J, with 9 bases between the two ends. In DNA form, the CDR3 reads TGCAGTGCCAACCTCGTAGATACGCAGTATTTT. This codes for CSANLVDTQYF.

The chain links TRBV29-1 to TRBJ1-1; D is possibly TRBD1 (6 bases). The CDR3 consists of 14 residues. Trimming took off 4 bases at V and 4 bases at J, with 16 bases between the two ends. CDR1 SQVTM and CDR2 ANQGSEA come from the germline V gene. In nucleotides, the CDR3 is TGCAGCGTTGGAAGGTGGGGGCCGGGCACTGAAGCTTTCTTT. Translating it yields CSVGRWGPGTEAFF.

CDR3 region: CASRQTRDTDTQYF. In DNA form, the CDR3 reads TGCGCCAGCAGACAGACTAGGGACACAGATACGCAGTATTTT. The rearrangement joins TRBV5-1 to TRBJ2-3, with D possibly TRBD2 on 6 matching bases. Germline CDR1 and CDR2: SGHRS and YFSETQ. The V end was cut by 5 bases, the J end by 2 bases, with 12 bases between. This CDR3 comprises 14 residues.

The V gene is TRBV19, the J gene TRBJ2-7; D gene unclear. This CDR3 spans 14 amino acids. V gave up 6 bases and J gave up 0 bases, with 12 bases separating them. From germline, CDR1 is LNHDA and CDR2 SQIVND (reference sequence). The CDR3 DNA reads TGTGCCAGTAGGAAACACATGGGCTCCTACGAGCAGTACTTC. Translation gives CASRKHMGSYEQYF.

V gene TRBV10-1 combines with J gene TRBJ2-1, with 13 bases lining up with TRBD2. Trimming at V came to 8 bases and at J to 7 bases, leaving 2 bases not matched to a gene. This CDR3 region has 13 residues. The germline V gene encodes CDR1 WNHNN and CDR2 SYGVQD (reference sequence). DNA for the CDR3: TGCGCCAGCCAACTAGCGGGAGGGAATGAGCAGTTCTTC. It yields the protein CASQLAGGNEQFF.

J is TRBJ2-7 and V is TRBV4-1, with 9 bases identical to TRBD1. Trimming took 1 base from V and 4 from J; bases not matched to a gene: 8. The CDR3 extends over 16 amino acids. In germline, CDR1 is MGHRA, CDR2 YSYEKL. CDR3 protein: CASSQVGQGNYYEQYF. CDR3 DNA: TGCGCCAGCAGCCAAGTAGGACAGGGGAATTATTACGAGCAGTACTTC.

The J gene is TRBJ2-2, the V gene TRBV6-1, with 7 bases fitting TRBD1. J gave up 4 bases and V 1 base, and 6 bases lay outside the gene matches. Germline CDR1 is MNHNS and CDR2 is SASEGT. This CDR3 contains 16 residues. The CDR3 spells CASSEGQGFSTGELFF. The CDR3 coding sequence is TGTGCCAGCAGTGAAGGACAGGGATTTAGCACCGGGGAGCTGTTTTTT.

Notes on this clone: Additional DNA sequences in this sample encode the identical CDR3. The rearrangement joins TRBV7-2 to TRBJ1-3; D unresolved. Looked up from germline, CDR1 is SGHTA and CDR2 is FQGNSA. V shed 4 bases and J shed 0 bases, with 10 bases lying between them. There are 15 residues in the CDR3. The CDR3 DNA follows: TGTGCCAGCAGCTCTGGACCGAGCTCTGGAAACACCATATATTTT. Protein product: CASSSGPSSGNTIYF.

The V call is TRBV4-1, the J call TRBJ2-7; 9 bases are shared with TRBD1. Germline CDR1 MGHRA, CDR2 YSYEKL. The CDR3 has 14 residues. Losses at the gene ends were 4 bases for V and 9 bases for J; bases not matched to a gene: 10. This CDR3 is CASSRAGQGKGQYF. Here the CDR3 DNA reads TGCGCCAGCAGCCGGGCGGGACAGGGCAAAGGGCAGTACTTC.

This clone turned up a few times. The J gene is TRBJ1-1, the V gene TRBV9; D not certain. Germline assignment: CDR1 SGDLS and CDR2 YYNGEE. Trimming left V 0 bases short and J 5 bases short, with 17 bases between. The CDR3 runs 16 residues. The DNA for the CDR3 is TGTGCCAGCAGCGTAGGAGGAACGGAGGGTCGGACTGAAGCTTTCTTT. Amino acid sequence: CASSVGGTEGRTEAFF.